The next 18 T cell receptor beta chains were all read from a single sample in a study of Graves' ophthalmopathy and Graves' hyperthyroidism. CDR3 regions of TCR beta were amplified from RNA transcripts. The authors performed first-round RT-PCR with HTBI primers and then a second-round multiplex PCR. TCRdb reprocessed the multiplex PCR reads with MiXCR, giving one entry per CDR3 protein. The table lists nearly 400,000 distinct CDR3 sequences, about a sixth of them singletons. The sequenced sample consisted of peripheral blood. Receptors originate from a young woman with Graves' ophthalmopathy.

This clonotype has just a few counts. The V call is TRBV6-1, the J call TRBJ2-7; the match to TRBD1 covers 8 bases. The ends lost 4 bases at V and 5 bases at J; junction bases unmatched: 4. This CDR3 has 13 residues. The V gene's germline CDR1 is MNHNS and CDR2 SASEGT. The CDR3 nucleotides are TGTGCCAGCAGTGGGACAGGGACGGACGAGCAGTACTTC. This gives the protein CASSGTGTDEQYF.

This clonotype was seen at least ten times. V and J are TRBV5-1 and TRBJ1-1; D ambiguous. The CDR3 runs to 15 residues. V was cut by 4 bases and J by 4 bases, with 17 bases left in between. The germline gives CDR1 SGHRS, CDR2 YFSETQ. The CDR3 coding sequence is TGCGCCAGCAGCGTACCCGAAGCATCAGTCACTGAAGCTTTCTTT. Its translation is CASSVPEASVTEAFF.

The rearrangement uses TRBV10-3 and TRBJ1-5; a weak D match, TRBD1 (6 bases). Germline CDR1 reads ENHRY; CDR2 reads SYGVKD. Trimming took off 4 bases at V and 7 bases at J, with 11 bases between the two ends. CDR3 size: 13 residues. The CDR3, as DNA: TGTGCCATCAGTGCAGAGGGGGGACAGCCCCAGCATTTT. Protein sequence: CAISAEGGQPQHF.

This clonotype was detected many times. The chain is built from TRBV5-1 and TRBJ2-7, with 8 bases fitting TRBD1. Trimming cost V 4 bases and J 5 bases; bases outside gene matches: 8. Germline lookup yields CDR1 SGHRS and CDR2 YFSETQ. The CDR3 spans 14 residues. The CDR3 is CASSPQGVINEQYF. The DNA of the CDR3 is TGCGCCAGCAGCCCACAGGGGGTAATCAACGAGCAGTACTTC.

This clonotype was observed many times. The chain is built from TRBV12-3 or TRBV12-4 and TRBJ2-5; 14 bases match TRBD2. The V gene end was trimmed by 2 bases and the J gene end by 6 bases; junction bases not matched to a gene: 11. The CDR3 runs to 18 residues. CDR3 in DNA: TGTGCCAGCAGTTTAAGCTTGGGACTAGCGGGAGAAGCAAAGACCCAGTACTTC. Its translation: CASSLSLGLAGEAKTQYF.

The V call is TRBV20-1, the J call TRBJ2-2; 7 bases are shared with TRBD1. V shed 4 bases and J 3 bases; nucleotides not matched to a gene: 8. Germline-derived CDR1 and CDR2 are DFQATT and SNEGSKA (reference sequence). The CDR3 covers 15 residues. CDR3 bases: TGCAGTGCTAAGGGGACAGCGACTTACACCGGGGAGCTGTTTTTT. Translated: CSAKGTATYTGELFF.

This clonotype was detected many times. V is TRBV7-6 and J is TRBJ1-1, with D possibly TRBD1 on 5 matching bases. The CDR3 has 14 amino acids. The V end lost 3 bases, the J end lost 0 bases, and 8 bases lay between the germline ends. The germline V gene has CDR1 SGHVS and CDR2 FNYEAQ. The CDR3 here is CASSLGEVNTEAFF. CDR3 nucleotide sequence: TGTGCCAGCAGCTTGGGGGAGGTGAACACTGAAGCTTTCTTT.

This clonotype was counted at least ten times. The V call is TRBV5-1, the J call TRBJ2-7, with 8 bases fitting TRBD1. J gave up 0 bases and V 9 bases, and 8 bases lay outside the gene matches. Per the germline V gene, CDR1 is SGHRS and CDR2 is YFSETQ. This CDR3 has 14 amino acids. This CDR3 is CATATGESSYEQYF. The CDR3 bases are TGCGCCACCGCGACAGGGGAGAGCTCCTACGAGCAGTACTTC.

This chain uses TRBV6-2 or TRBV6-3 with TRBJ1-1, with 8 bases lining up with TRBD1. Germline V lookup: CDR1 MNHEY, CDR2 SVGEGT. The trim removed 6 bases at V and 5 bases at J, leaving 20 bases unmatched. This CDR3 has 18 amino acids. This chain's CDR3 is CASSPGTGSPRSRTEAFF. The CDR3, as DNA: TGTGCCAGCAGCCCCGGGACAGGATCTCCCCGGTCGAGAACTGAAGCTTTCTTT.

This clonotype was observed at least ten times. The chain carries TRBV5-1 and TRBJ2-5, with D possibly called TRBD1 or TRBD2 (5 bases each). Trimming stripped 3 bases from V and 7 bases from J, with 19 bases between. The germline V gene has CDR1 SGHRS and CDR2 YFSETQ. CDR3 length: 15 residues. The CDR3 bases are TGCGCCAGCAGCTGGGGCGACGAGGGCTCGGGGACCCAGTACTTC. It specifies CASSWGDEGSGTQYF. The full variable domain, completed using reference TRBV5-1 and TRBJ2-5, is KAGVTQTPRYLIKTRGQQVTLSCSPISGHRSVSWYQQTPGQGLQFLFEYFSETQRNKGNFPGRFSGRQFSNSRSEMNVSTLELGDSALYLCASSWGDEGSGTQYFGPGTRLLVL.

This clonotype was observed at least ten times. The J gene is TRBJ2-7, the V gene TRBV29-1; 8 bases fit TRBD1. V lost 4 bases and J lost 5; bases outside the gene matches: 19. Germline assignment: CDR1 SQVTM and CDR2 ANQGSEA. The CDR3 totals 17 residues. The CDR3 spells CSVGSSYGQGISNEQYF. The CDR3 DNA reads TGCAGCGTTGGCTCAAGTTACGGACAGGGTATCAGCAACGAGCAGTACTTC.

There are many counts of this clonotype. The V and J genes are TRBV6-2 or TRBV6-3 and TRBJ2-7; TRBD1 agrees at 7 bases. The CDR3 runs to 15 residues. V shed 7 bases, J shed 2 bases, and the junction held 11 bases outside the gene matches. Germline loops: CDR1 MNHEY, CDR2 SVGEGT. The CDR3 DNA reads as TGTGCCAGCACTCTACCTCGACAGGGCGCCTACGAGCAGTACTTC. Amino acid sequence: CASTLPRQGAYEQYF.

There are a few counts of this clonotype. The chain carries TRBV6-1 and TRBJ1-1, with TRBD1 as a possible D gene (6 bases). This CDR3 comprises 15 residues. The germline CDR1 and CDR2 sequences are MNHNS and SASEGT. The V gene lost 3 bases and the J gene lost 5 bases, with 16 bases spanning the gap. CDR3 DNA: TGTGCCAGCAGTGACCAAGGGGGTGTGGGAACTGAAGCTTTCTTT. Translating it yields CASSDQGGVGTEAFF.

The rearrangement uses TRBV11-2 and TRBJ2-7, with D tentatively TRBD1 (6 bases). Germline CDR1 SGHAT, CDR2 FQNNGV. The V end was cut by 7 bases, the J end by 7 bases, with 20 bases between. The CDR3 is made up of 14 amino acids. In DNA, the CDR3 is TGTGCCAGCACCTCCGTTGGGGGCTCTGGGGAGCAGTACTTC. This gives the protein CASTSVGGSGEQYF.

This clonotype appeared many times. The rearrangement joins TRBV6-4 to TRBJ2-5, with 7 bases identical to TRBD1. After removal of 7 bases from V and 2 bases from J, the junction contained 4 bases not matched to a gene. This CDR3 is built from 13 residues. The V gene's germline CDR1 is MRHNA and CDR2 SNTAGT. CDR3 nucleotides: TGTGCCAGCAATGGACAGGCTCAAGAGACCCAGTACTTC. It specifies CASNGQAQETQYF.

In its sample, this clonotype was seen many times. This sequence joins TRBV27 and TRBJ1-5; tentative D call: TRBD1 (6 bases). Per germline, CDR1 MNHEY and CDR2 SMNVEV (reference sequence). V was cut by 6 bases and J by 2 bases, with 14 bases left in between. The CDR3 is made up of 15 amino acids. In nucleotides, the CDR3 is TGTGCCAGCAGCAAATCACAGGGACGCAATCAGCCCCAGCATTTT. Residues: CASSKSQGRNQPQHF.

The chain is built from TRBV7-2 and TRBJ1-1; 7 nucleotides line up with TRBD1. CDR1 is SGHTA and CDR2 is FQGNSA in the germline V gene. After removal of 5 bases from V and 1 base from J, the junction contained 7 bases not matched to a gene. The CDR3 runs to 15 residues. As DNA, the CDR3 is TGTGCCAGCAGCCCCCACAGGGGTAGGAACACTGAAGCTTTCTTT. Its protein product is CASSPHRGRNTEAFF.

This chain links TRBV6-1 with TRBJ2-5, with D perhaps matching TRBD1 or TRBD2 (5 bases each). Germline lookup yields CDR1 MNHNS and CDR2 SASEGT. The CDR3 runs to 14 residues. Trimming left V 9 bases short and J 2 bases short, with 16 bases between. CDR3 bases: TGTGCCAGTAAATCCGGGACCAAACAAGAGACCCAGTACTTC. This encodes CASKSGTKQETQYF.